This T cell receptor (beta chain) was recorded in a study of tumor and adjacent non-tumor tissue in lung cancer. The study, taken as a whole, reports: Normal lung showed higher cumulative top 100 clone frequency than tumor. Significantly higher TCR diversity was found in tumor than normal lung.

About this clonotype: Its specificity is not known.

A modified ARM-PCR protocol with three rounds of nested PCR amplified TCRbeta. TCRdb re-derived calls from the multiplex PCR reads in MiXCR, one entry per CDR3 protein. The sample includes about 77,000 distinct CDR3 sequences, just over 75% of them seen just once. Trimming cost V 11 bases and J 2 bases, with 19 bases left between them. The CDR3 contains 14 residues. Germline V gene lookup returns CDR1 SGHAT and CDR2 FQNNGV. RNA was extracted from bulk tissue without any cell sorting. The normal lung tissue was taken more than 3 cm from the tumor edge. The chain couples TRBV11-2 to TRBJ2-7; D might be TRBD2 (7 bases). The source is a man aged 65-85 years with non-small cell lung cancer. The specimen sequenced was distant non-tumor lung tissue. In DNA form, the CDR3 reads TGTGCCGACAGCCGAAGGGGGGGAACCTACGAGCAGTACTTC. Translated: CADSRRGGTYEQYF.